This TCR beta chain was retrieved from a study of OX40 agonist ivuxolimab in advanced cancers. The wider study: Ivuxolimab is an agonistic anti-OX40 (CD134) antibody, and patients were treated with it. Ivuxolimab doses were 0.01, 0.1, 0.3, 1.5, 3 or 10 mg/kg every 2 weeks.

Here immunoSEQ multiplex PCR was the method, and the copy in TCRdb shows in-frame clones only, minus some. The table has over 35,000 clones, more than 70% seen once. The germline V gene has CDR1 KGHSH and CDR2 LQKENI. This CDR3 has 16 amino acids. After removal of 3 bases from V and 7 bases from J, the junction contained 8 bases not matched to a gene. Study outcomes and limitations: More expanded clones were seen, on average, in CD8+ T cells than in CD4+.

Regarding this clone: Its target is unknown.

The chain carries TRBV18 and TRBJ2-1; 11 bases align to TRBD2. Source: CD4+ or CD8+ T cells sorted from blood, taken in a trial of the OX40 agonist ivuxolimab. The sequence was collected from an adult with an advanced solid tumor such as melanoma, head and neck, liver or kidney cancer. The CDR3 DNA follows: TGTGCCAGCTCACCCGTAGCGGGGGGGCTGCGAAATGAGCAGTTCTTC. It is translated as CASSPVAGGLRNEQFF.